This T cell receptor (beta chain) was observed in a study of T cell responses to AZD1222 COVID-19 vaccine. Trimming took 2 bases from V and 2 from J, leaving 10 bases between them. CDR1 and CDR2 from the germline V gene are MNHEY and SMNVEV (reference sequence). The CDR3 runs to 15 residues. Only in-frame clones appear in the TCRdb table, and some are missing; sequencing was by immunoSEQ multiplex PCR. The sample has fewer than 110,000 clones; nearly 90% are singletons. The source is an adult who received the AZD1222 COVID-19 vaccine. This chain joins TRBV27 and TRBJ1-3, with D perhaps matching TRBD1 (6 bases). This specimen consisted of peripheral blood, obtained 28 days after the second AZD1222 dose. Here the CDR3 reads CASSLRTAPGNTIYF. CDR3 in DNA: TGTGCCAGCAGTTTACGGACAGCTCCTGGAAACACCATATATTTT.